This note documents a single T cell receptor beta chain sequence. Its antigen has not been determined. No much larger clone exists at a distance of one base, and base qualities are not known. The sample belongs to a study of OX40 agonist ivuxolimab in advanced cancers. Context from the whole study: Ivuxolimab was a fully human IgG2 agonistic monoclonal antibody targeting the costimulatory receptor OX40 (CD134). Intravenous ivuxolimab was administered to patients every 2 weeks at six dose levels: 0.01, 0.1, 0.3, 1.5, 3 and 10 mg/kg. Of the approximately 50 patients in dose escalation, some 20 had hepatocellular carcinoma, some 15 had melanoma, 9 had renal cell carcinoma and 9 had head and neck cancer. A male proportion of roughly 85% and a mean age of around 60 years, ranging from about 23 to 79, were recorded for the dose-escalation cohort. Prior anti-PD-1, anti-PD-L1 or anti-CTLA-4 therapy was permitted, and checkpoint inhibitors had been received by about 37% of dose-escalation patients. Partial responses were achieved by three dose-escalation patients, of whom one had hepatocellular carcinoma and two had cutaneous melanoma. Peripheral TCRbeta sequencing was intended to test whether TCR sequence diversity was altered and clonal T-cell expansion was caused by ivuxolimab. The monotherapy dose-escalation portion (N ≈ 52 patients) of the phase I ivuxolimab trial is reported in the paper. Overall study results and their limits: Which antigens the clonally expanded peripheral T cells were specific for was not determined. In the 0.1-3.0 mg/kg groups, partial responders were among the patients with the lowest normalized peripheral clonal expansion, particularly in CD8+ T cells. At doses of 0.1 to 3.0 mg/kg, clonal expansion of both CD4+ and CD8+ T cells in blood was seen between baseline and week 6. Low levels of normalized T-cell clonal expansion were also seen in some nonresponding patients. On average, CD8+ T cells showed more expanded clones than CD4+ T cells after ivuxolimab.

The trial excluded patients who had a history of autoimmune disease or were on systemic immunosuppression. Peripheral blood for TCR sequencing was collected from all dose cohorts at baseline, on cycle 4 day 1, and on cycle 7 day 1. The samples were taken from a phase I, first-in-human, multicenter, open-label dose-escalation trial of ivuxolimab. The trial enrolled adults with locally advanced or metastatic head and neck squamous cell, hepatocellular, melanoma or renal cell carcinoma. Before TCR sequencing, CD4+ T cells and CD8+ T cells from peripheral blood were sorted into separate populations. Genomic DNA was extracted from sorted cells for sequencing of the TCRbeta CDR3 region. TCRbeta CDR3 regions were sequenced using the immunoSEQ Assay. TCRdb obtained this table from immuneACCESS and retained in-frame rearrangements with V and J assigned. These tables miss some clones; where compared with another copy, unresolved V genes account for less than half of the shortfall, and the remainder is unexplained. The sample table shows 55,000 to 80,000 clones, and roughly 89% are seen once. Of the sample, approximately 12% is held by the ten largest clones.

The CDR3 covers 14 residues, taking in both the cysteine and the phenylalanine. The DNA shown is the 42-base CDR3, in frame from base 1. V lost 2 bases and J lost 5 bases; the stretch between them is 11 bases long. Via the germline V gene, CDR1 is SGHRS and CDR2 YFSETQ. The receptor was derived from an adult with an advanced solid tumor such as melanoma, head and neck, liver or kidney cancer. Specimen: CD4+ or CD8+ T cells sorted from blood, collected in a trial of the OX40 agonist ivuxolimab. The receptor chain draws on TRBV5-1 and TRBJ2-1; the D gene is not confidently resolved. The bases are TGCGCCAGCAGCTTCGGATCAAGGGACAATGAGCAGTTCTTC. This yields the protein CASSFGSRDNEQFF. Extended through the reference TRBV5-1 and TRBJ2-1 proteins, this CDR3 yields the full variable domain: KAGVTQTPRYLIKTRGQQVTLSCSPISGHRSVSWYQQTPGQGLQFLFEYFSETQRNKGNFPGRFSGRQFSNSRSEMNVSTLELGDSALYLCASSFGSRDNEQFFGPGTRLTVL.